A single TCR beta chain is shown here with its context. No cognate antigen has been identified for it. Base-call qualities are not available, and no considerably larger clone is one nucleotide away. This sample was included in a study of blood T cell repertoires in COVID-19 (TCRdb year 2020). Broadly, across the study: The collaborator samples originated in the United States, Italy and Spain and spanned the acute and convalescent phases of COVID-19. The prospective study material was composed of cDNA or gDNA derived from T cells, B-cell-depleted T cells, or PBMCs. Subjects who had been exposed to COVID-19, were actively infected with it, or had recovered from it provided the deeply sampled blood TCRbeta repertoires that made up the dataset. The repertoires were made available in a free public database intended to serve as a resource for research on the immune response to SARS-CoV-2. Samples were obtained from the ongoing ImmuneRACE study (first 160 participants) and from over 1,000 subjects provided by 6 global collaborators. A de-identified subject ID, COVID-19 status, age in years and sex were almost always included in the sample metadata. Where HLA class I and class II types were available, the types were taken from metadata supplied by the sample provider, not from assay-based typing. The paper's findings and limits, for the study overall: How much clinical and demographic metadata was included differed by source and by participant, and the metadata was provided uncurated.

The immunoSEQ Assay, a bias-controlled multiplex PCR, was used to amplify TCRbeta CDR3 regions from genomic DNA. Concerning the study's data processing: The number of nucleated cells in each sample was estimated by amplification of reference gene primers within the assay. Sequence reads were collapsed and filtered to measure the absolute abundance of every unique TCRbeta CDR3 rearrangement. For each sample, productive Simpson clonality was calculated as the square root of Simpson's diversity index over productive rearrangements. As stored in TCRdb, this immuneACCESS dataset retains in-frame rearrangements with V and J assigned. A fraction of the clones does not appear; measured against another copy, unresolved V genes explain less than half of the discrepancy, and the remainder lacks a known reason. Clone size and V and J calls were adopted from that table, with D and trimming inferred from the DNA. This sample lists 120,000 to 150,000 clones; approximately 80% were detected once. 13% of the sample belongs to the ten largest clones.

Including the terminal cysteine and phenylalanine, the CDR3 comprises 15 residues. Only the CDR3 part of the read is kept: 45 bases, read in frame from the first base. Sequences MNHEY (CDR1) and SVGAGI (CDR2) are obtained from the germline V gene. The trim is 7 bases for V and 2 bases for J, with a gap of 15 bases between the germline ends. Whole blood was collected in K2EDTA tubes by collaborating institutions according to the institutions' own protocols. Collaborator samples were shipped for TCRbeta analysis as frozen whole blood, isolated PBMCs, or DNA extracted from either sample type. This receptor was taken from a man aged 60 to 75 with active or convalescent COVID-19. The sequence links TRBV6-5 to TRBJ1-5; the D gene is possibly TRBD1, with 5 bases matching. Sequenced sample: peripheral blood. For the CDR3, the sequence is CASTRGGDGNQPQHF. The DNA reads TGTGCCAGCACGAGAGGAGGGGATGGCAATCAGCCCCAGCATTTT.